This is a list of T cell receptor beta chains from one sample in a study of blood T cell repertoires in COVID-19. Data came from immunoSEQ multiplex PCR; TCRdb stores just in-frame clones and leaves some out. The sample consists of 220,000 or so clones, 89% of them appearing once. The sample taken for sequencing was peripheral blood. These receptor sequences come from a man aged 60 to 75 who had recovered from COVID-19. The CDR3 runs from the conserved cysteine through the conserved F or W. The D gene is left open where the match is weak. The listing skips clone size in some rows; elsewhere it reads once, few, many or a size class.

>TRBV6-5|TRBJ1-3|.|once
TGTGCCAGCAGTTACCTCAGGGGTGCGGACACCATATATTTT
CASSYLRGADTIYF
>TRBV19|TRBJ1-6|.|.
TGTGCCAGTAGCCTACAGGTTATTAGGTCACCCCTCCACTTT
CASSLQVIRSPLHF
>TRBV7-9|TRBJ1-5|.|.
TGTGCCAGCAGTCAGGGACTGGGCGGTCAGCCCCAGCATTTT
CASSQGLGGQPQHF
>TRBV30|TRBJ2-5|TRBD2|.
TGTGCCTGGACTCACGGGGGGGAGACCCAGTACTTC
CAWTHGGETQYF
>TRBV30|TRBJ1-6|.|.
TGTGCCTGGCGGGGCTATAATTCACCCCTCCACTTT
CAWRGYNSPLHF
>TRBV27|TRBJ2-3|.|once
TGTGCCAGCAGTTTTGGGGGGATCTTGGGGTCCACAGATACGCAGTATTTT
CASSFGGILGSTDTQYF
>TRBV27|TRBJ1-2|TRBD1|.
TGTGCCACCTCCGACAGGGCTAACTATGGCTACACCTTC
CATSDRANYGYTF
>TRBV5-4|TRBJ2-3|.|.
TGTGCCAGCTCCCTTAGCCCCACAGATACGCAGTATTTT
CASSLSPTDTQYF
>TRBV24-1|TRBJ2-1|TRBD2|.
TGTGCCACCAGTGACAACCGACTAGCGGGAGTATTAAATGAGCAGTTCTTC
CATSDNRLAGVLNEQFF
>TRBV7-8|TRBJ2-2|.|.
TGTGCCAGCAGCCCCCTCCAGGGGACGGCCGGGGAGCTGTTTTTT
CASSPLQGTAGELFF
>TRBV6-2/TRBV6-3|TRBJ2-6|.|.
TGTGCCAGCAGTTGGGGACTGCGCTCTGGGGCCAACGTCCTGACTTTC
CASSWGLRSGANVLTF
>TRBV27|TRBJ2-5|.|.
TGTGCCAGCAGTTTACGAGAAACCCAAGAGACCCAGTACTTC
CASSLRETQETQYF
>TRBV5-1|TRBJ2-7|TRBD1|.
TGCGCCAGCAGCTTGAGACAGGGGGCCTACGAGCAGTACTTC
CASSLRQGAYEQYF
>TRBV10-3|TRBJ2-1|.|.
TGTGCCATCAGTTCCGCAGGGGCGACCTCCTACAATGAGCAGTTCTTC
CAISSAGATSYNEQFF
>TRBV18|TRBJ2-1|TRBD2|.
TGTGCCAGCTCACCACCGACTAGCGGGAGAGCTGAGCAGTTCTTC
CASSPPTSGRAEQFF
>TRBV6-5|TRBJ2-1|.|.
TGTGCCATCAACCCGCGGATTTACAATGAGCAGTTCTTC
CAINPRIYNEQFF
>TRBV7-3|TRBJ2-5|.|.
TGTGCCAGCAGCTTAATAGCAGGGTCGAAGACCCAGTACTTC
CASSLIAGSKTQYF
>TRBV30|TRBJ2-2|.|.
TGTGCCTGTAGCCGGTTTTCCGGGGAGCTGTTTTTT
CACSRFSGELFF
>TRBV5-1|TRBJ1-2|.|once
TGCGCCAGCAGCTTGGGGGGTGGGAGCAACTATGGCTACACCTTC
CASSLGGGSNYGYTF
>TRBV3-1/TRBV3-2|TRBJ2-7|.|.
TGTGCCAGCAGTCTCCTGGTCGGCGGGTTCTACGAGCAGTACTTC
CASSLLVGGFYEQYF
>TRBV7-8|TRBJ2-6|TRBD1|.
TGTGCCAGCAGTAATCACCGCCGGACAGGGGGCTTTTCTGGGGCCAACGTCCTGACTTTC
CASSNHRRTGGFSGANVLTF
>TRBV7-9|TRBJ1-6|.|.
TGTGCCGGGGATCCAGGGGCTGAGAGGTCACCCCTCCACTTT
CAGDPGAERSPLHF
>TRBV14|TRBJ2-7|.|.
TGTGCCAGCAGCCAAGGAATAGGGGGCTACGAGCAGTACTTC
CASSQGIGGYEQYF
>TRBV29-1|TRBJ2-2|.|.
TGCAGCGGTGGACAGAACACCGGGGAGCTGTTTTTT
CSGGQNTGELFF
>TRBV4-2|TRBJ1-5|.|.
TGTGCCAGCAGCCCGACCCTGGTTTCGGCCGGCGGGGCCCAGCATTTT
CASSPTLVSAGGAQHF
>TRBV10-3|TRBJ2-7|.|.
TGTGCCATCAGCACCGGGACACAATACTACGAGCAGTACTTC
CAISTGTQYYEQYF